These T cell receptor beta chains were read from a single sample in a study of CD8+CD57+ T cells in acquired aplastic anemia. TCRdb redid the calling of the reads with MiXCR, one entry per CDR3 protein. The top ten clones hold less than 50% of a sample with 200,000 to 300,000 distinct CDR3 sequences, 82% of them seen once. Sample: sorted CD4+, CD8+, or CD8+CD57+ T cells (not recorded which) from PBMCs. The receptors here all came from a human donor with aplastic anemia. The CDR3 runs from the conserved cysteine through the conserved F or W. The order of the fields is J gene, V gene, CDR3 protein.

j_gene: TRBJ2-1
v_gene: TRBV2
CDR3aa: CASRHGGNDTQF

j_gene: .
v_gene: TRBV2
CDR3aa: CASGEEGTHPQYF

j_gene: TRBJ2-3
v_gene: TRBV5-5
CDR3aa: CASSHRAATQYF

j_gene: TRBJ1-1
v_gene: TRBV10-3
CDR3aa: CAISESYGGNTEAFF

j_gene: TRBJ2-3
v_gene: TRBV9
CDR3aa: CASREGSTETHFF

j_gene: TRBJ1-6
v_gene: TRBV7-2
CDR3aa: CASSLGGGGYYCPLHF

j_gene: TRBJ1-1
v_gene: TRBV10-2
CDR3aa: CASSFRETEAFF

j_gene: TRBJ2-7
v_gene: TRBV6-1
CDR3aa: CASSAWQYF

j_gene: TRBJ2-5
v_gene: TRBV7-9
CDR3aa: CASSLQRRGETDEF

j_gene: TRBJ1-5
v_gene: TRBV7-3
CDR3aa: CASSLSPRNEQSYHF

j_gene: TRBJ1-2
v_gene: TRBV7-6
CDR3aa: CASSFATGELFFGTF

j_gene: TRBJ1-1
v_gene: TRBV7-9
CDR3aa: CASSLIPGELNFGAFF

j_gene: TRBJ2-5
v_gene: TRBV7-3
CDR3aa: CATSRAAQPETQYF

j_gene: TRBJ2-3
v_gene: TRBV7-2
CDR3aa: CASSLTGGRRLWLYF

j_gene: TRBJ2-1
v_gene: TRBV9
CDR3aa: CASSSGGGSRNQQQFF

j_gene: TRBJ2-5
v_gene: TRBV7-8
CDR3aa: CASSPRTGKETQYF

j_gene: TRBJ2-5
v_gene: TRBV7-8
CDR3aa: CATSRGSKKEPQHF

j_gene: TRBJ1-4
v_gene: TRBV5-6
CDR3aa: CASSLDGESNEKLFF

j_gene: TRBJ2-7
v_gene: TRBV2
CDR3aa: CASSDGEGYEQYF

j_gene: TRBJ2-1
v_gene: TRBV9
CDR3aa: CASSVGFF

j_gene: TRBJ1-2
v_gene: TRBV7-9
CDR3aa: CASSRGPNYGYTF

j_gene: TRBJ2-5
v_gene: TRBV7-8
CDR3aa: CASSFDLGQEALSF

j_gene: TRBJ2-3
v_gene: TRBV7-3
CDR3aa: CASSGRANAAQHF

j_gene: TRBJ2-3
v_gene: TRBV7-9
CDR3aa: CASSLASGTYTQYF

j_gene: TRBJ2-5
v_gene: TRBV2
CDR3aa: CATSRGSERATQYF

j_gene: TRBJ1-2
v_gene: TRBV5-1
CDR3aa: CASSSKPRDEDYGYTF

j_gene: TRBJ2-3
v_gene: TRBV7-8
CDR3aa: CASSLAAGAATQSF

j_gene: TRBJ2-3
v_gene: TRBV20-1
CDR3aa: CSARAEGVGTDTQYF

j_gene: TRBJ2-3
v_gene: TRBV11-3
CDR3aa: CASGLDGTDTQYF

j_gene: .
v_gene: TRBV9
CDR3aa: CASSVYQNPYKQHF

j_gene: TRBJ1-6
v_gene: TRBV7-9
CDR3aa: CASSFHRSGGSHEF

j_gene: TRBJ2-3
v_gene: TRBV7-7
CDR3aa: CASSLRTGPTDSQYF

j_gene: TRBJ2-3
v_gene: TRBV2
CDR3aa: CASSRARAGDTQYF